The source of this TCR beta chain is a study of T cell repertoires in cytomegalovirus infection. Germline V gene data show CDR1 as MDHEN and CDR2 as SYDVKM. The CDR3 is 15 amino acids. Trimming took off 4 bases at V and 1 base at J, with 13 bases between the two ends. Each CDR3 protein is one row after TCRdb ran MiXCR on the reads. The table includes more than 650,000 distinct CDR3 sequences, 35% detected once. The receptor comes from a human donor in good health (CMV status not recorded). Some clones in this sample may be carry-over from other donors' samples. The V gene is TRBV28, the J gene TRBJ1-1, with D possibly matching TRBD1 (6 bases). Sequenced material: PBMCs. The CDR3 DNA is TGTGCCAGCAGTTCCCCCACAGGGTGGAACACTGAAGCTTTCTTT. It yields the protein CASSSPTGWNTEAFF.